One and the same sample provided the 5 T cell receptor beta chains below, sequenced in a study of shared clonotypes between healthy human individuals. Libraries were prepared by immunoSEQ multiplex PCR; TCRdb keeps only in-frame clonotypes and omits some of them. Among 100,000 or so clones listed, roughly 70% were seen once. The sample taken for sequencing was memory CD8+ T cells sorted from blood. Subset reported: CD45RO+ cells pooled with CCR7-negative TemRA cells. The receptors stem from a woman younger than 45 in good health.

This clone has only one observation. The chain carries TRBV19 and TRBJ2-7; 12 bases map to TRBD2. CDR3 size: 13 residues. Germline CDR1 LNHDA, CDR2 SQIVND (reference sequence). V trimming: 9 bases; J trimming: 3 bases; junction bases outside the gene matches: 3. The CDR3 loop reads CASSGLAGYEQYF. For the CDR3, the DNA is TGTGCCAGCTCGGGACTAGCGGGCTACGAGCAGTACTTC.

This chain connects TRBV7-2 to TRBJ1-2; a weak D match, TRBD1 (6 bases). V shed 6 bases and J shed 4 bases, with 15 bases lying between them. CDR1 is SGHTA, CDR2 FQGNSA, per germline. CDR3 length equals 14 residues. The CDR3: CASSGIQGPYGYTF. CDR3 coding DNA: TGTGCCAGCAGTGGAATACAGGGACCCTATGGCTACACCTTC.

This clone was found once. V usage is TRBV5-4 and J usage is TRBJ1-1; D may be TRBD1 (6 bases). This CDR3 is 14 amino acids long. Between the trimmed V and J ends, which lost 1 base and 5 bases, there was a span of 12 bases. CDR1 SGHNT and CDR2 YYREEE come from the germline V gene (reference sequence). CDR3 residues: CASSLWGAGTEAFF. DNA of the CDR3: TGTGCCAGCAGCTTGTGGGGGGCAGGGACTGAAGCTTTCTTT.

Concerning this clone itself: Different DNA sequences within this sample yield the same CDR3. The chain uses TRBV10-1 and TRBJ2-7; D is unresolved. V gave up 3 bases and J gave up 6 bases, with 6 bases separating them. Germline CDR1 is WNHNN and CDR2 is SYGVQD (reference sequence). This CDR3 contains 11 residues. The CDR3 bases are TGCGCCAGCAGTGATTCAGGCGAGCAGTACTTC. It codes for CASSDSGEQYF.

V and J are TRBV18 and TRBJ1-4, with 7 bases matching TRBD1. J lost 14 bases, V lost 3 bases, and 6 bases had no gene match. Germline assignment: CDR1 KGHSH and CDR2 LQKENI. This CDR3 has 12 residues. For the CDR3, the DNA is TGTGCCAGCTCACCCCGGGTGGACAGGCTGTTTTTT. Translation: CASSPRVDRLFF.